This TCR beta chain was sequenced for a study of T cells in Graves' hyperthyroidism and ophthalmopathy. Study-wide context: Any treatment followed the collection of peripheral blood at initial diagnosis.

Fresh peripheral blood, more than 8 ml of it, supplied the PBMCs. Template material for amplifying TCR beta CDR3 regions consisted of RNA transcripts. Using the HTBI primer set, a first-round RT-PCR was run on the TCR CDR3. A single record per CDR3 protein comes from TCRdb applying MiXCR to the multiplex PCR reads. The repertoire holds fewer than 350,000 distinct CDR3 sequences, with 13% as singletons. Germline V gives CDR1 SGHNT, CDR2 YYREEE (reference sequence). This CDR3 has 12 residues. Between the trimmed V and J ends, which lost 4 bases and 7 bases, there was a span of 12 bases. Material for sequencing was blood. This sequence was found in a woman under 40 with Graves' hyperthyroidism that later progressed to Graves' ophthalmopathy. This chain links TRBV5-4 with TRBJ2-7; tentatively, D is TRBD1 or TRBD2 (5 bases each). The CDR3 spells CASSRDLGEQYF. The CDR3 bases are TGTGCCAGCAGCCGGGACCTAGGGGAGCAGTACTTC.